Included here is one T cell receptor (beta chain) sequence, with context. Clones were read by immunoSEQ multiplex PCR, and TCRdb kept only the in-frame ones, dropping some. Of some 180,000 clones listed, 84% are singletons. The entry originates in a study of blood T cell repertoires in COVID-19. With V trimmed by 0 bases and J by 4 bases, 2 bases remained unmatched. CDR3 size: 15 residues. CDR1 SGHRS and CDR2 YFSETQ come from the germline V gene. Material: peripheral blood. The sequence derives from a woman aged 80 or over with COVID-19, enrolled during active disease. The chain has TRBV5-1 and TRBJ2-5, with TRBD1 matching over 11 bases. This CDR3 reads CASSLAGTGGETQYF. CDR3 DNA: TGCGCCAGCAGCTTGGCCGGGACAGGGGGAGAGACCCAGTACTTC.